This entry describes one TCR beta chain. Repertoires were generated with immunoSEQ multiplex PCR, while TCRdb's copy carries only in-frame clones and drops some. The sample lists roughly 100,000 clones, around 84% occurring once. This record comes from a study of blood T cell repertoires in COVID-19. Sequences were obtained from peripheral blood. This clonotype was sampled from a man between 60 and 70 years old with acute or convalescent COVID-19.

The CDR3 loop reads CASSPTPFREAKNIQYF. In nucleotides, the CDR3 is TGTGCCAGCAGTCCAACCCCCTTCCGAGAAGCCAAAAACATTCAGTACTTC. This chain links TRBV6-6 with TRBJ2-4; D is unclear. CDR3 length: 17 amino acids. Deletions cut 5 bases from V and 0 bases from J, with 17 bases between. CDR1 is MNHNY, CDR2 SVGAGI, per germline (reference sequence).